One and the same sample provided the 14 T cell receptor beta chains below, sequenced in a study of shared clonotypes between healthy human individuals. The table came from immunoSEQ multiplex PCR; TCRdb's copy has only in-frame clones and leaves some out. Of around 510,000 clones listed, 70% to 80% are singletons. Specimen: PBMCs. All receptors derive from a woman in her thirties or forties in good health. Some clones in this sample may be carry-over from other donors' samples.

The chain links TRBV29-1 to TRBJ2-1; maybe TRBD2 (6 bases). V shed 8 bases and J shed 6 bases, with 17 bases lying between them. Germline V gene sequence: CDR1 SQVTM, CDR2 ANQGSEA. The CDR3 is 13 amino acids. The CDR3 DNA sequence: TGCAGCTCGACCGGGACTTTCATCAATGAGCAGTTCTTC. Protein: CSSTGTFINEQFF.

This clone was observed a handful of times. This may stem from a read error, because a much larger clone lies one nucleotide away. The V and J genes are TRBV2 and TRBJ1-4; no clear D gene. CDR1 SNHLY and CDR2 FYNNEI come from the germline V gene. V lost 1 base to trimming and J lost 10 bases, with 16 bases between them. The CDR3 has 15 residues. The DNA of the CDR3 is TGTGCCAGCAGTGAAGGAGCAGGTGCTTGGGGAAAACTGTTTTTT. This gives the protein CASSEGAGAWGKLFF.

The chain has TRBV7-8 and TRBJ2-7; a weak D match, TRBD2 (6 bases). The CDR3 is made up of 17 amino acids. V was shortened by 5 bases and J by 2 bases, with 22 bases between the two germline ends. The V gene's germline CDR1 is SGHVS and CDR2 FQNEAQ. Here the CDR3 reads CASSPPWRDGPTYEQYF. CDR3 DNA sequence: TGTGCCAGCAGCCCCCCATGGCGGGATGGGCCGACCTACGAGCAGTACTTC. Variable domain in full (rest from reference TRBV7-8 and TRBJ2-7): GAGVSQSPRYKVAKRGQDVALRCDPISGHVSLFWYQQALGQGPEFLTYFQNEAQLDKSGLPSDRFFAERPEGSVSTLKIQRTQQEDSAVYLCASSPPWRDGPTYEQYFGPGTRLTVT.

To note about this clone: A read error is possible here, since a much larger clone lies one base away. This chain links TRBV28 with TRBJ2-7; TRBD1 is a possible D gene (5 bases). Germline V gives CDR1 MDHEN, CDR2 SYDVKM. Trimming stripped 6 bases from V and 1 base from J, with 7 bases between. This CDR3 is 12 amino acids long. CDR3 in amino acids: CASSRQSYEQYF. DNA of the CDR3: TGTGCCAGCAGCCGACAGTCCTACGAGCAGTACTTC.

The CDR3 region has the DNA TGTGCCAGCAGTGAGGACGACAGGGGGGACACTGAAGCTTTCTTT. It translates to CASSEDDRGDTEAFF. The chain employs TRBV6-1 and TRBJ1-1; 9 bases are a match to TRBD1. This CDR3 has 15 amino acids. J gave up 3 bases and V 3 bases, and 5 bases lay outside the gene matches. CDR1 MNHNS and CDR2 SASEGT come from the germline V gene.

The rearrangement uses TRBV19 and TRBJ2-1; no reliable D call. Germline CDR1 is LNHDA and CDR2 is SQIVND (reference sequence). This CDR3 is 13 amino acids long. Deletions cut 6 bases from V and 3 bases from J, with 9 bases between. CDR3 region: CASSNWIYNEQFF. The CDR3 nucleotides read TGTGCCAGTAGCAACTGGATCTACAATGAGCAGTTCTTC.

The chain links TRBV19 to TRBJ2-5; tentatively, D is TRBD1 or TRBD2 (5 bases each). Trimming removed 2 bases at V and 6 bases at J, with 16 bases between. CDR3 length: 15 residues. The germline gives CDR1 LNHDA, CDR2 SQIVND (reference sequence). The DNA of the CDR3 is TGTGCCAGTAGTATACTAGGGGACGTAACAAAGACCCAGTACTTC. Translation: CASSILGDVTKTQYF. Full variable domain (missing parts from reference TRBV19 and TRBJ2-5): DGGITQSPKYLFRKEGQNVTLSCEQNLNHDAMYWYRQDPGQGLRLIYYSQIVNDFQKGDIAEGYSVSREKKESFPLTVTSAQKNPTAFYLCASSILGDVTKTQYFGPGTRLLVL.

V gene TRBV6-5 combines with J gene TRBJ2-5, with 12 bases matching TRBD2. The CDR3 consists of 15 residues. Unmatched junction bases numbered 7, after V lost 6 bases and J lost 5 bases. CDR1 and CDR2 (germline): MNHEY, SVGAGI. The CDR3 nucleotides read TGTGCCAGCAGCCGACTAGCGGGAGATATGGAGACCCAGTACTTC. It is translated as CASSRLAGDMETQYF.

The V and J genes are TRBV2 and TRBJ2-7, with 9 bases fitting TRBD1. This CDR3 has 14 amino acids. Germline V gene sequence: CDR1 SNHLY, CDR2 FYNNEI. Trimming at V came to 6 bases and at J to 5 bases, leaving 8 bases not matched to a gene. CDR3 region: CASSLQGAGDEQYF. CDR3 nucleotides: TGTGCCAGCAGCTTACAGGGGGCGGGGGACGAGCAGTACTTC.

The chain combines TRBV11-2 with TRBJ2-1, with 9 bases that match TRBD2. The V gene's germline CDR1 is SGHAT and CDR2 FQNNGV. Unmatched junction bases numbered 15, after V lost 6 bases and J lost 9 bases. The CDR3 consists of 16 residues. CDR3 DNA: TGTGCCAGCAGATTTAGCGGGAGTTCGATGGAGGGTGAGCAGTTCTTC. Amino acids: CASRFSGSSMEGEQFF. Together with reference TRBV11-2 and TRBJ2-1, the CDR3 gives the full variable domain: EAGVAQSPRYKIIEKRQSVAFWCNPISGHATLYWYQQILGQGPKLLIQFQNNGVVDDSQLPKDRFSAERLKGVDSTLKIQPAKLEDSAVYLCASRFSGSSMEGEQFFGPGTRLTVL.

This clone has only one observation. The chain links TRBV14 to TRBJ2-5, with D unresolved. The V gene's germline CDR1 is SGHDN and CDR2 FVKESK. Trimming took off 0 bases at V and 7 bases at J, with 12 bases between the two ends. The CDR3 covers 14 residues. The CDR3 DNA reads as TGTGCCAGCAGCCAAGAGTACGGAGCAGGGACCCAGTACTTC. Amino acid sequence: CASSQEYGAGTQYF.

Comments on this clone: This CDR3 is also generated by other DNA sequences in the sample. The gene calls are TRBV6-6 and TRBJ1-2, with TRBD1 matching 8 bases. V was pared by 6 bases and J by 5 bases, with 5 bases of the junction left unmatched. Germline CDR1 is MNHNY and CDR2 is SVGAGI (reference sequence). The CDR3 spans 13 residues. The CDR3 reads CASSPGQDYGYTF. CDR3 nucleotides: TGTGCCAGCAGCCCGGGACAGGATTATGGCTACACCTTC.

The chain is built from TRBV5-1 and TRBJ2-6; D gene unclear. CDR1 is SGHRS and CDR2 is YFSETQ in the germline V gene. The CDR3 spans 15 residues. The ends were cut back, 1 base at V and 4 bases at J, with 9 bases in the middle. The CDR3 loop is CASSLLYSGANVLTF. DNA of the CDR3: TGCGCCAGCAGCTTGTTGTATTCCGGGGCCAACGTCCTGACTTTC.

The V call is TRBV28, the J call TRBJ1-2; TRBD1 is a possible D gene (6 bases). CDR3 size: 15 residues. Germline CDR1 is MDHEN and CDR2 is SYDVKM. Trimming took off 7 bases at V and 1 base at J, with 16 bases between the two ends. The CDR3: CASNDRDKDNYGYTF. In DNA, the CDR3 is TGTGCCAGCAACGACCGGGACAAAGATAACTATGGCTACACCTTC.